This TCR beta chain was retrieved from a study of blood T cell repertoires in COVID-19. Trimming cost V 1 base and J 5 bases, with 11 bases left between them. Germline values: CDR1 LGHDT, CDR2 YNNKEL (reference sequence). The CDR3 contains 14 residues. This clone was observed a few times. Clones were sequenced by immunoSEQ multiplex PCR, and TCRdb holds only the in-frame ones, with some missing. The data contain some 180,000 clones, roughly 76% of them seen just once; the ten biggest clones take up around 12%. The receptor comes from a woman older than 75 with COVID-19, enrolled during active disease. The chain links TRBV3-1 (or the pseudogene TRBV3-2) to TRBJ1-2; D unresolved. Specimen: peripheral blood. This chain's CDR3 is CASSQVSRGYGYTF. CDR3 DNA sequence: TGTGCCAGCAGCCAAGTATCCCGAGGGTATGGCTACACCTTC.